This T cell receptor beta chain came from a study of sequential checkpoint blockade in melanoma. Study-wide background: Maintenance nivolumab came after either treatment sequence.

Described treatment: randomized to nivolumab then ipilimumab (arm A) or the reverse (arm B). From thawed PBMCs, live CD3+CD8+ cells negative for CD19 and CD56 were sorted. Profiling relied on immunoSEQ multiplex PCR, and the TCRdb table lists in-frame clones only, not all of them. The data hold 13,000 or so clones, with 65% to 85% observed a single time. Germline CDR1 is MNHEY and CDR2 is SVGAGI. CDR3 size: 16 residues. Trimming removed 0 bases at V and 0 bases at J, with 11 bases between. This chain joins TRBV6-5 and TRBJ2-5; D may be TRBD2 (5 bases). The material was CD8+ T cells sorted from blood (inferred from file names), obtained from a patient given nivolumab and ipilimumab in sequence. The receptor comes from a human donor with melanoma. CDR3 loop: CASSYSQRAYQETQYF. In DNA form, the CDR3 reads TGTGCCAGCAGTTACTCCCAGAGGGCTTACCAAGAGACCCAGTACTTC.